Below are 3 T cell receptor beta chains sequenced from a single sample in a study of T cell repertoires in cytomegalovirus infection. Each CDR3 protein gets one entry after TCRdb re-called the reads with MiXCR. The data show roughly 230,000 distinct CDR3 sequences, 20% to 25% seen once. The sample was CD8+ T cells from PBMCs. The receptors derive from a human donor in good health (CMV status not recorded). Some clones in this sample may be carry-over from other donors' samples.

There are a few counts of this clonotype. The gene calls are TRBV19 and TRBJ2-7; 11 nucleotides agree with TRBD1. V was clipped by 5 bases and J by 2 bases; unmatched bases: 8. Germline CDR1 is LNHDA and CDR2 is SQIVND (reference sequence). CDR3 size: 16 residues. CDR3 in DNA: TGTGCCAGTAGTGACAGGACAGGGGGCGATCCCTACGAGCAGTACTTC. Protein: CASSDRTGGDPYEQYF. Filled out from reference TRBV19 and TRBJ2-7, the complete variable domain reads DGGITQSPKYLFRKEGQNVTLSCEQNLNHDAMYWYRQDPGQGLRLIYYSQIVNDFQKGDIAEGYSVSREKKESFPLTVTSAQKNPTAFYLCASSDRTGGDPYEQYFGPGTRLTVT.

The table lists this clonotype with many counts. The CDR3 nucleotides are TGTGCCAGCAGCTTGGGATCAGAGGAGACCCAGTACTTC. Translation: CASSLGSEETQYF. V usage is TRBV5-4 and J usage is TRBJ2-5; D is unresolved. Germline loops: CDR1 SGHNT, CDR2 YYREEE (reference sequence). This CDR3 region has 13 residues. V lost 0 bases and J lost 5, with 8 bases in between.

This clonotype was observed a few times. The chain carries TRBV5-5 and TRBJ2-7; 9 nucleotides match TRBD1. CDR3 length: 15 residues. The germline V gene encodes CDR1 SGHKS and CDR2 YYEKEE (reference sequence). Trimming removed 4 bases from V and 2 bases from J; junction bases left unmatched: 7. CDR3: CASSNPGQGTYEQYF. The CDR3 DNA reads TGTGCCAGCAGCAACCCGGGACAGGGAACCTACGAGCAGTACTTC. Full variable domain (rest looked up from reference TRBV5-5 and TRBJ2-7): DAGVTQSPTHLIKTRGQQVTLRCSPISGHKSVSWYQQVLGQGPQFIFQYYEKEERGRGNFPDRFSARQFPNYSSELNVNALLLGDSALYLCASSNPGQGTYEQYFGPGTRLTVT.